This TCR beta chain was obtained from a study of blood T cell repertoires in COVID-19. The CDR3 has 15 amino acids. In germline, CDR1 is KGHSH, CDR2 LQKENI. Unmatched junction bases numbered 6, after V lost 0 bases and J lost 5 bases. The assay was immunoSEQ multiplex PCR, and TCRdb's table has in-frame clones only and misses some. The sample yields 200,000 to 300,000 clones, 80% to 85% seen once. The V gene is TRBV18, the J gene TRBJ2-5; 7 nucleotides align to TRBD2. This receptor was taken from a woman in her thirties or forties who had recovered from COVID-19. Sequenced material: peripheral blood. CDR3 sequence reads: CASSPPRDYAETQYF. The CDR3 DNA sequence: TGTGCCAGCTCACCACCACGGGACTATGCGGAGACCCAGTACTTC.